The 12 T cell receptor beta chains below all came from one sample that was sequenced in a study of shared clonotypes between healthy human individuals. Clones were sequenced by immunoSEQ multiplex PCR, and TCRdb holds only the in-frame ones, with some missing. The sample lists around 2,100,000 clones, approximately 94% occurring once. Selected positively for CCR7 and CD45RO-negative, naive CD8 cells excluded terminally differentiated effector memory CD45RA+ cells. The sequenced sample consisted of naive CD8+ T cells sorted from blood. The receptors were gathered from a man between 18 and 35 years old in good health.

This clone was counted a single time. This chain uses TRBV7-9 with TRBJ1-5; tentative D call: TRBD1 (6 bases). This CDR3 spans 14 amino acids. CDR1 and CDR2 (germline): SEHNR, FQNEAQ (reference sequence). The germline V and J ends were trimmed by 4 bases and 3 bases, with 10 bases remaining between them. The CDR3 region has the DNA TGTGCCAGCAGCTCCAGACAGGACAATCAGCCCCAGCATTTT. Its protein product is CASSSRQDNQPQHF.

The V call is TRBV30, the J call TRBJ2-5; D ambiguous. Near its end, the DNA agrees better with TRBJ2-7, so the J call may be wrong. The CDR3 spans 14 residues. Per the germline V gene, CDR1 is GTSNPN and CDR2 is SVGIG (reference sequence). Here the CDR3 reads CAWSGTADSYEQYF. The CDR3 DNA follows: TGTGCCTGGAGTGGCACCGCCGACTCCTACGAGCAGTACTTC.

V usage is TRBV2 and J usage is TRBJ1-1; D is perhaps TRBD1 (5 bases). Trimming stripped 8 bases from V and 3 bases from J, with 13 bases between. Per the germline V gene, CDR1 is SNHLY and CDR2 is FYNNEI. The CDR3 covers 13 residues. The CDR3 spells CASDEEGDTEAFF. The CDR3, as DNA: TGTGCCAGCGATGAGGAAGGGGACACTGAAGCTTTCTTT.

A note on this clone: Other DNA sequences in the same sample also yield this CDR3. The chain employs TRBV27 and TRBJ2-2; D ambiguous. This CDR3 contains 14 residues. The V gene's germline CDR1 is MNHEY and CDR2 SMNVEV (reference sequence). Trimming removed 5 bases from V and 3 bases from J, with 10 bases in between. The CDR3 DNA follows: TGTGCCAGCAGTCTAAGCGCTGACACCGGGGAGCTGTTTTTT. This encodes CASSLSADTGELFF.

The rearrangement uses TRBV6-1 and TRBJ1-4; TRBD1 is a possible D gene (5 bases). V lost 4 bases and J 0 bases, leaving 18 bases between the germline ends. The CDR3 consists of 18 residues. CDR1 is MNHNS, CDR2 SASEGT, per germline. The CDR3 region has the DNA TGTGCCAGCAGTGGATACGTGGGGGTATATGCAACTAATGAAAAACTGTTTTTT. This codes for CASSGYVGVYATNEKLFF.

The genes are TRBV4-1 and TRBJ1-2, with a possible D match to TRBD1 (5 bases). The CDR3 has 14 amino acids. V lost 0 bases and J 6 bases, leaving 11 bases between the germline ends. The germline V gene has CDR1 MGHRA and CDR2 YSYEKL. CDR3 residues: CASSQDRGVDGYTF. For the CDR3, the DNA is TGCGCCAGCAGCCAAGATCGAGGGGTAGATGGCTACACCTTC.

The CDR3 sequence is CASSSLTTVDEQYF. The CDR3 DNA reads TGTGCCAGCAGCTCTCTAACGACGGTCGACGAGCAGTACTTC. The V call is TRBV5-6, the J call TRBJ2-7; D is unclear. Germline CDR1 and CDR2: SGHDT and YYEEEE. The length of the CDR3 is 14 residues. Trimming shortened V by 3 bases and J by 5 bases, and 15 bases separated the two germline ends. The full variable domain, completed using reference TRBV5-6 and TRBJ2-7, is DAGVTQSPTHLIKTRGQQVTLRCSPKSGHDTVSWYQQALGQGPQFIFQYYEEEERQRGNFPDRFSGHQFPNYSSELNVNALLLGDSALYLCASSSLTTVDEQYFGPGTRLTVT.

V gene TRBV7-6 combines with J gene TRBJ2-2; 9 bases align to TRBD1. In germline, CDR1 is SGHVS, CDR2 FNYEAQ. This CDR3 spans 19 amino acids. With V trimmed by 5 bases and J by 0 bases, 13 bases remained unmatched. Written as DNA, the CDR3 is TGTGCCAGCAGCCCAAGACAGGGGGTACTATCTGCGAACACCGGGGAGCTGTTTTTT. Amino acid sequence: CASSPRQGVLSANTGELFF. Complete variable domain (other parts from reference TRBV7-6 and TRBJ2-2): GAGVSQSPRYKVTKRGQDVALRCDPISGHVSLYWYRQALGQGPEFLTYFNYEAQQDKSGLPNDRFSAERPEGSISTLTIQRTEQRDSAMYRCASSPRQGVLSANTGELFFGEGSRLTVL.

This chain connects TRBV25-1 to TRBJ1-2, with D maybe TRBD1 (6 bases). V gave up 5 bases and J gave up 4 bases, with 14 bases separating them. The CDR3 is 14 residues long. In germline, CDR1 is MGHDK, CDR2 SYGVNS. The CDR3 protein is CASSSTGLSYGYTF. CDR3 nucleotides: TGTGCCAGCAGTTCCACAGGGTTGAGCTATGGCTACACCTTC.

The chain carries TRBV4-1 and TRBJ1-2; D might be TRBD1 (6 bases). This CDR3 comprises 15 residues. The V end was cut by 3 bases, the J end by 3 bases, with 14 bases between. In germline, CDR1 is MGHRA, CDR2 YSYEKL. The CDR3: CASSQTLSGDYGYTF. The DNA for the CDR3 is TGCGCCAGCAGCCAGACATTATCAGGGGACTATGGCTACACCTTC.

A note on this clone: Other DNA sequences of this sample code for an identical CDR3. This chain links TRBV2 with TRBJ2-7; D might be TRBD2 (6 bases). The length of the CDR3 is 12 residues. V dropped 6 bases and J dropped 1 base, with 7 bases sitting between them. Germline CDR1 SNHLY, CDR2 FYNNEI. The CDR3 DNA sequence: TGTGCCAGCAGCGCGGGGTCCTACGAGCAGTACTTC. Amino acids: CASSAGSYEQYF.

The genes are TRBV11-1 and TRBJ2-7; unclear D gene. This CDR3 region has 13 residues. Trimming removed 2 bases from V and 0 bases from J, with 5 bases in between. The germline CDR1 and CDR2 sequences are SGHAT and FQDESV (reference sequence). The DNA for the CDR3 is TGTGCCAGCAGCTTATTATCCTCCTACGAGCAGTACTTC. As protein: CASSLLSSYEQYF. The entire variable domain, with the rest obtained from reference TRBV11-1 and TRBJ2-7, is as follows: EAEVAQSPRYKITEKSQAVAFWCDPISGHATLYWYRQILGQGPELLVQFQDESVVDDSQLPKDRFSAERLKGVDSTLKIQPAELGDSAMYLCASSLLSSYEQYFGPGTRLTVT.